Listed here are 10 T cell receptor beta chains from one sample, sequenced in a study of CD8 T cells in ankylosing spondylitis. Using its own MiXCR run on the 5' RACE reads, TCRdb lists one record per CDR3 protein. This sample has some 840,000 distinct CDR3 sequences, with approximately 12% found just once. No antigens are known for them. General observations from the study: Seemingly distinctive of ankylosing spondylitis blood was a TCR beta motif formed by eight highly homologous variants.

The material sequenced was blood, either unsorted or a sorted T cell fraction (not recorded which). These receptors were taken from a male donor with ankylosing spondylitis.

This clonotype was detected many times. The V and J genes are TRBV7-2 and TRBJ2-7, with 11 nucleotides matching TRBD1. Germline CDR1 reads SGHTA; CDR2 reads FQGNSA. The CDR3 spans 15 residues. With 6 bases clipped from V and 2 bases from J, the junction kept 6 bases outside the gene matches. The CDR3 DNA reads TGTGCCAGCAGGTGGACGGGACAGGGGGCCTACGAGCAGTACTTC. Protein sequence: CASRWTGQGAYEQYF.

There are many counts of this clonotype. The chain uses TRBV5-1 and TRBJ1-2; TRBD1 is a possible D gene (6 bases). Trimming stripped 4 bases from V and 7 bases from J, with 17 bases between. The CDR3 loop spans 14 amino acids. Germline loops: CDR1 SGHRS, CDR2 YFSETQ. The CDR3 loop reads CASSQDSSMAGYTF. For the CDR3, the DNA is TGCGCCAGCAGCCAGGACAGTTCTATGGCTGGCTACACCTTC. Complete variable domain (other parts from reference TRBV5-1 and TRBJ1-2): KAGVTQTPRYLIKTRGQQVTLSCSPISGHRSVSWYQQTPGQGLQFLFEYFSETQRNKGNFPGRFSGRQFSNSRSEMNVSTLELGDSALYLCASSQDSSMAGYTFGSGTRLTVV.

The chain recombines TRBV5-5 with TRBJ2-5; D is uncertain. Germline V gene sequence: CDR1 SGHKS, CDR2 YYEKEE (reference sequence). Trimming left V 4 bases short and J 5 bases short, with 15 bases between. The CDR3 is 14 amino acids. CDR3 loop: CASSLTPGSETQYF. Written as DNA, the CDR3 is TGTGCCAGCAGCCTAACCCCAGGCTCGGAGACCCAGTACTTC.

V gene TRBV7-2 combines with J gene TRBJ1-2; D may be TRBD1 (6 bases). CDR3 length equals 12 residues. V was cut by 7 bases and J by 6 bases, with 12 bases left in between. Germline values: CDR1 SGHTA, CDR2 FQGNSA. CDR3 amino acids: CASTPGANGYTF. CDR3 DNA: TGTGCCAGCACCCCAGGGGCAAATGGCTACACCTTC. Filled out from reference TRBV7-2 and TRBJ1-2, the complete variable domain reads GAGVSQSPSNKVTEKGKDVELRCDPISGHTALYWYRQSLGQGLEFLIYFQGNSAPDKSGLPSDRFSAERTGGSVSTLTIQRTQQEDSAVYLCASTPGANGYTFGSGTRLTVV.

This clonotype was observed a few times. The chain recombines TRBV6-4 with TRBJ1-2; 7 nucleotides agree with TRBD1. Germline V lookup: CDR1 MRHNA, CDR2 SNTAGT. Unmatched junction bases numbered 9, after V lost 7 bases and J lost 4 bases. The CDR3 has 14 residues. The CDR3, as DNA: TGTGCCAGCAATCCGGGACAGCCGGGCTATGGCTACACCTTC. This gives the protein CASNPGQPGYGYTF.

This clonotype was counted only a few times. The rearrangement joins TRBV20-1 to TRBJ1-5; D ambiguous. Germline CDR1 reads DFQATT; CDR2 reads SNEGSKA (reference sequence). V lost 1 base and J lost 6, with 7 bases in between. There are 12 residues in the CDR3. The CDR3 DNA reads TGCAGTGCTAGAGCCCCGAGTCAGCCCCAGCATTTT. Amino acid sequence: CSARAPSQPQHF.

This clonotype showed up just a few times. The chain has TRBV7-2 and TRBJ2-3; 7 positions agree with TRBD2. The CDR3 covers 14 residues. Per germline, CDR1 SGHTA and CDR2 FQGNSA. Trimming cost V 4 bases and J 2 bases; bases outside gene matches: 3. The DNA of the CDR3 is TGTGCCAGCAGCTACGGGAGGTTCACAGATACGCAGTATTTT. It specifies CASSYGRFTDTQYF.

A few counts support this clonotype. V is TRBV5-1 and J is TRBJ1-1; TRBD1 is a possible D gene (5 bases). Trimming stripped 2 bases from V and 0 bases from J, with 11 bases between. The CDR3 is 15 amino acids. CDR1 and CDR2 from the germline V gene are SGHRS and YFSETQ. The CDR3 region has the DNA TGCGCCAGCAGCTTTAGTCAGGGTCTGAACACTGAAGCTTTCTTT. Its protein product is CASSFSQGLNTEAFF.

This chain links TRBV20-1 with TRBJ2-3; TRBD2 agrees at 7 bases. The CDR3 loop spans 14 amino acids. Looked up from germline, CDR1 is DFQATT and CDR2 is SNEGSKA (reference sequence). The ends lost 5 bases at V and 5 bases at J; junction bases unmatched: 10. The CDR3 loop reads CSAGPVGGEDTQYF. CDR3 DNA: TGCAGTGCTGGTCCCGTGGGGGGGGAAGATACGCAGTATTTT.

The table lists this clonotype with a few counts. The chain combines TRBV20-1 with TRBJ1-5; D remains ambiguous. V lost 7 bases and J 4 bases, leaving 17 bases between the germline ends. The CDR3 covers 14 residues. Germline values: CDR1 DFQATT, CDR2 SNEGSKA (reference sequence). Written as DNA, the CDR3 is TGCAGTGTTGGTTTTTTACGAGGAAATCAGCCCCAGCATTTT. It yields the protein CSVGFLRGNQPQHF.